This T cell receptor (beta chain) comes out of a study of blood T cell repertoires in COVID-19. Turning to the study itself: Samples came from the United States, Italy and Spain, spanning acute and convalescent COVID-19. T cells, B-cell-depleted T cells, or PBMCs provided the cDNA or gDNA that served as material.

Source study methods: Nucleated cell number was recorded as an estimate derived from reference gene primer amplification. Sequencing used immunoSEQ multiplex PCR; TCRdb keeps in-frame clones, though not all of them. D and trimming were read from the DNA, whereas the V and J calls and clone size are those reported in that table. The repertoire holds over 200,000 clones, with around 90% as singletons. The CDR3 spans 15 residues. Trimming shortened V by 5 bases and J by 4 bases, and 17 bases separated the two germline ends. Germline CDR1 and CDR2: LGHNT and FRNRAP. The chain joins TRBV12-5 to TRBJ1-2; the D gene is possibly TRBD1 (5 bases). Sequencing used peripheral blood. This TCR was recovered from a woman in her 30s with acute or convalescent COVID-19. The DNA for the CDR3 is TGTGCTAGTGGTGATAACGGGGGTCAAGTCTATGGCTACACCTTC. Amino acid sequence: CASGDNGGQVYGYTF.